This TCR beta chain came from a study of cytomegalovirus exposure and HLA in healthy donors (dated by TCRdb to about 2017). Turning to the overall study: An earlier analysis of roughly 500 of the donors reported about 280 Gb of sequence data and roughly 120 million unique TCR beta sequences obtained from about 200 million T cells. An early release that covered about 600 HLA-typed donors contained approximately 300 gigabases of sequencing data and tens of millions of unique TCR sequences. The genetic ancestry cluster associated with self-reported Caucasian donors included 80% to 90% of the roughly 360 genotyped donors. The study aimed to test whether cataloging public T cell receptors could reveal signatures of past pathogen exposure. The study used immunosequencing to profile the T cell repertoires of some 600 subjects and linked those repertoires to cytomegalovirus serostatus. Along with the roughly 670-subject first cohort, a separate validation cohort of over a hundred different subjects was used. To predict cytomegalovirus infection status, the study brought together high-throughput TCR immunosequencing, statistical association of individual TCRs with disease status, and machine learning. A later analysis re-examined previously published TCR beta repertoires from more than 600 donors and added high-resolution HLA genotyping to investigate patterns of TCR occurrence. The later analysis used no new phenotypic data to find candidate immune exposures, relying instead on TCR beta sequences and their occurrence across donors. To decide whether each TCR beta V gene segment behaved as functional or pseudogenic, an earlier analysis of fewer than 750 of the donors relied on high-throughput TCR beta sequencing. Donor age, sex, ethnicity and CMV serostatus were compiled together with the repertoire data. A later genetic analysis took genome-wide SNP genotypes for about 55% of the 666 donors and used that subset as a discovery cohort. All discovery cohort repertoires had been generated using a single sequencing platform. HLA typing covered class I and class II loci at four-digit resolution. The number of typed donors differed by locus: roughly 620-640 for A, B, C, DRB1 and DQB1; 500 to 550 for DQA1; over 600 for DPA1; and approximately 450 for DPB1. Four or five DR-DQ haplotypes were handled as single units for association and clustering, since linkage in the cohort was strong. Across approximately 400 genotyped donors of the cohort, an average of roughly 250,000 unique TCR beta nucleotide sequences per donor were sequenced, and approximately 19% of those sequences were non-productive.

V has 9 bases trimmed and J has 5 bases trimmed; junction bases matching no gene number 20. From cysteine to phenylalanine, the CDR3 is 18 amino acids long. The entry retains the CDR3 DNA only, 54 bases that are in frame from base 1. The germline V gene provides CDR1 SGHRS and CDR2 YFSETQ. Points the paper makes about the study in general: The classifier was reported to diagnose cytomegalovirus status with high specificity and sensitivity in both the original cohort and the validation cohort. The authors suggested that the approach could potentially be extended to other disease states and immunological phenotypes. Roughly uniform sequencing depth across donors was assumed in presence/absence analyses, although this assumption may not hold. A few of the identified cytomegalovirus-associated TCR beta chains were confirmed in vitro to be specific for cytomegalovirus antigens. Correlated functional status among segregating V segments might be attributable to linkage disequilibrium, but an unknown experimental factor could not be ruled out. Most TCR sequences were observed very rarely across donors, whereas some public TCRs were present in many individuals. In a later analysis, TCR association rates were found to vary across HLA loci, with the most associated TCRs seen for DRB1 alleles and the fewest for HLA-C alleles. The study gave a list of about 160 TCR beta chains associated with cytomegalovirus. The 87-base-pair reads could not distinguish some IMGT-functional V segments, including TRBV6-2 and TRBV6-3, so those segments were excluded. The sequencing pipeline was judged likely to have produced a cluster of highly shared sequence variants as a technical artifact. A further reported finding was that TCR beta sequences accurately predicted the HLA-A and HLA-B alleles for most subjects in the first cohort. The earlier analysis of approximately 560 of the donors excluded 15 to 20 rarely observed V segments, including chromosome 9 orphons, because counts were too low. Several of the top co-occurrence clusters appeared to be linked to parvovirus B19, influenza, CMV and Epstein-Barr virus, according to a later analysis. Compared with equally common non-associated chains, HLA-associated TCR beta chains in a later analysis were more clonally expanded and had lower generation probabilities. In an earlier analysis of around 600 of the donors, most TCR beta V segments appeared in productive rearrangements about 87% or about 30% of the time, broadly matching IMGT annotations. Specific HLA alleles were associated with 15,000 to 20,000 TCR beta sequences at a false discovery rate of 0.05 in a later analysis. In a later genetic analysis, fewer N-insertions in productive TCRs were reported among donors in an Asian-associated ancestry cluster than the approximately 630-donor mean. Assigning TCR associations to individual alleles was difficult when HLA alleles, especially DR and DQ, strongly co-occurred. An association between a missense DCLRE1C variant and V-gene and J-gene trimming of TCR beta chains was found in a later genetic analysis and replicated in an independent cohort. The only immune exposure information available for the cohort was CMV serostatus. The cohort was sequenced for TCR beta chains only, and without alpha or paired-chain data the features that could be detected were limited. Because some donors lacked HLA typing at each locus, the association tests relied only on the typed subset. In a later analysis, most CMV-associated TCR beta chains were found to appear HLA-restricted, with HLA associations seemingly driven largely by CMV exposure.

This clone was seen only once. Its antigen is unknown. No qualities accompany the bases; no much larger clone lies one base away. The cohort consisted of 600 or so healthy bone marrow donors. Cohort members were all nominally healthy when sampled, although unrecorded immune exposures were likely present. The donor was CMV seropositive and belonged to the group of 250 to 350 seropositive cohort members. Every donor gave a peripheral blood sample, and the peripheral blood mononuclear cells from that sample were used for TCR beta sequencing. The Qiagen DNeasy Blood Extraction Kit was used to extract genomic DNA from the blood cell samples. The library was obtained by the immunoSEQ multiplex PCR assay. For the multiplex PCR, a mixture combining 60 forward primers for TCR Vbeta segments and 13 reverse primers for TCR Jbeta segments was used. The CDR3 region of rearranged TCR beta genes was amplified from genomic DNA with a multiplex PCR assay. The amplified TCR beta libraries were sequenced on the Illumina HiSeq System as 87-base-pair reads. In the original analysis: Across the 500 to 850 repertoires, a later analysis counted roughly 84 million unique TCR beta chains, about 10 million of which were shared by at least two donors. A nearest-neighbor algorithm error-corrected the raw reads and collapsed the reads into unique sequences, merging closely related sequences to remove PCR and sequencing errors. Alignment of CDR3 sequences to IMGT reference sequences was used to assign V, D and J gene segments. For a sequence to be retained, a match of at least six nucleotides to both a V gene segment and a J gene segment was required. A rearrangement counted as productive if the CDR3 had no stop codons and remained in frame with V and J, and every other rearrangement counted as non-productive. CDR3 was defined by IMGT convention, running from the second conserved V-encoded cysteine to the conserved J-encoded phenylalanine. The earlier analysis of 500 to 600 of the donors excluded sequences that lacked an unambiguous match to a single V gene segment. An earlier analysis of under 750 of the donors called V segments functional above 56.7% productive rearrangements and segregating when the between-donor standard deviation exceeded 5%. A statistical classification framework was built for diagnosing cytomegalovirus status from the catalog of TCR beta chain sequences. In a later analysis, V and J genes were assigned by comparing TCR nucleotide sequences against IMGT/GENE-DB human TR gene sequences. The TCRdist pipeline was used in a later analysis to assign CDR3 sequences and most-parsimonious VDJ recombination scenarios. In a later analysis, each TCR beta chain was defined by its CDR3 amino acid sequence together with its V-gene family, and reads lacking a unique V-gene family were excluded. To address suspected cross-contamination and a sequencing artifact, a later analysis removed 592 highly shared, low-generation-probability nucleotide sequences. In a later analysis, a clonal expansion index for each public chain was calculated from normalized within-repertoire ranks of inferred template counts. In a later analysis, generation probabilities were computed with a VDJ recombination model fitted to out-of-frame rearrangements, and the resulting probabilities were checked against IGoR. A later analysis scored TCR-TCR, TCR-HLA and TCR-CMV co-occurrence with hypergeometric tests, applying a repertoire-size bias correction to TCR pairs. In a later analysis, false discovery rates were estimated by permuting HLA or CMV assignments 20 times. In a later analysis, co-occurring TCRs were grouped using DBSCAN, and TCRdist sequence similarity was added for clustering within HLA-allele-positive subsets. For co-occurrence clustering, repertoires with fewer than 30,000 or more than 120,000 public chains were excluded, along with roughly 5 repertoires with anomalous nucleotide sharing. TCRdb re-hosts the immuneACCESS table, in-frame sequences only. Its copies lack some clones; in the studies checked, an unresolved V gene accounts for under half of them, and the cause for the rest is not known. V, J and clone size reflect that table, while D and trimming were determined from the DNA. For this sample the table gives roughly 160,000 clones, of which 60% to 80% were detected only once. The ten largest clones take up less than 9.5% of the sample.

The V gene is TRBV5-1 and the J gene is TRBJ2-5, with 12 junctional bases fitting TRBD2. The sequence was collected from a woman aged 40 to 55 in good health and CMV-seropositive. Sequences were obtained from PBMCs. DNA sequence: TGCGCCACGACGATAGCCCCGGGACTAGCGGGTAATTCGGAGACCCAGTACTTC. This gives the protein CATTIAPGLAGNSETQYF.